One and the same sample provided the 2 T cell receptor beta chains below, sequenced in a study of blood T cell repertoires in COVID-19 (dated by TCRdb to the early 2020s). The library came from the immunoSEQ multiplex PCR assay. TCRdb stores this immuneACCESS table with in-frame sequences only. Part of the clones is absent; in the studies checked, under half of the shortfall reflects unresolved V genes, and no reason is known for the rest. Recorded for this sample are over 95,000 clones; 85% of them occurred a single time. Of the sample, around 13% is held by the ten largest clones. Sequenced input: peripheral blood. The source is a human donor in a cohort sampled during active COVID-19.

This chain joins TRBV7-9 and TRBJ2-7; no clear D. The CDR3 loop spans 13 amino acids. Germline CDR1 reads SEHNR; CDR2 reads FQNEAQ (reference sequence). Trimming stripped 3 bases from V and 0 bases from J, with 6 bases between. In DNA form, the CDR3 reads TGTGCCAGCAGCTTCGGTAGCTCCTACGAGCAGTACTTC. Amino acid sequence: CASSFGSSYEQYF.

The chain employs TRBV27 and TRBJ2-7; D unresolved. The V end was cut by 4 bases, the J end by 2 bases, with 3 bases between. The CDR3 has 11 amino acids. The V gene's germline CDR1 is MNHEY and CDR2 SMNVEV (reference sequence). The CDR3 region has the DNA TGTGCCAGCAGTTCCACCTACGAGCAGTACTTC. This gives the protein CASSSTYEQYF.